These 2 T cell receptor beta chains were sequenced from one sample in a study of monozygotic twins with inflammatory bowel disease. Reprocessing the 5' RACE reads, TCRdb reports a single entry for every CDR3 protein and omits DNA. The table lists about 450,000 distinct CDR3 sequences, with 2% to 2.5% in the top ten. The sequencing sample was made of blood. Source of these receptors: a human donor with ulcerative colitis or Crohn's disease, or a healthy co-twin of an affected twin (not recorded which).

This sequence joins TRBV6-5 and TRBJ1-1; TCRdb gives TRBD1 as the D gene, but with no DNA this cannot be confirmed. The CDR3 runs to 13 residues. CDR1 and CDR2 from the germline V gene are MNHEY and SVGAGI. The CDR3: CASSTRRQGSPFF.

The CDR3 here is CASSLWAGANQPQHF. The genes are TRBV7-2 and TRBJ1-5; TCRdb's D gene call, TRBD1, goes unchecked for lack of DNA. The germline V gene encodes CDR1 SGHTA and CDR2 FQGNSA. The CDR3 is 15 amino acids.